This T cell receptor beta chain is from a study of cytomegalovirus exposure and HLA in healthy donors. Study information: The 130 or so validation repertoires used the same platform as the 600 to 750 first-cohort repertoires (as reported by a later analysis). General study findings and limits: It was reported that the classifier diagnosed cytomegalovirus status with high specificity and sensitivity in both the original and validation cohorts.

Here immunoSEQ multiplex PCR was the method, and the copy in TCRdb shows in-frame clones only, minus some. Among tens of thousands of clones listed, approximately 86% were seen once. The donors formed part of the approximately 120-subject validation cohort, distinct from the roughly 730-subject first cohort. With respect to this clone: What it binds is unknown.

Germline V gene lookup returns CDR1 KGHSH and CDR2 LQKENI. V was clipped by 3 bases and J by 2 bases, with 6 bases between them. The CDR3 has 13 amino acids. This clonotype was sampled from a man aged 25-45 years in good health and CMV-seronegative. The source material was PBMCs. The V and J genes are TRBV18 and TRBJ2-3, with unresolved D. The CDR3 sequence: CASSPPSTDTQYF. The CDR3 DNA follows: TGTGCCAGCTCACCCCCTTCCACAGATACGCAGTATTTT.